The sample holds many counts of the clone carrying this T cell receptor beta chain. The antigen is undetermined. TCRdb passed the reads through MiXCR, listing each CDR3 protein once. The data contain thousands of distinct CDR3 sequences, 20% of them singletons. The germline V gene encodes CDR1 MNHNS and CDR2 SASEGT. This CDR3 spans 13 amino acids. Trimming left V 5 bases short and J 2 bases short, with 10 bases between. This sample was taken from a study of lung T cells in sarcoidosis with Löfgren's syndrome. Study-wide results and caveats: Paired TRAV12-1/TRBV2 TCRs showed CDR3 homology and preferential pairing. Shared TRAV12-1 and TRBV2 CDR3 motifs were reported across several patients. Versus controls, Löfgren's syndrome patients reportedly showed TRAV12-1 and TRBV2 as most expanded.

Sequences were obtained from CD4+ T cells from bronchoalveolar lavage. This TCR derives from a human donor with sarcoidosis (Löfgren's syndrome or another form), or a control subject (not recorded which). The chain couples TRBV6-1 to TRBJ2-7; no firm D call. Here the CDR3 DNA reads TGTGCCAGCAGTTCTCTCCCTACCTACGAGCAGTACTTC. Its protein is CASSSLPTYEQYF.